These 7 T cell receptor beta chains were sequenced from one sample in a study of CD8+CD57+ T cells in acquired aplastic anemia. For sequencing, patients were chosen who had shown expansion of CD8+CD57+ cells by flow cytometry. Genomic DNA, the template, was used for profiling of the TCR beta VDJ and CDR3. TCRdb processed the reads anew with MiXCR; each CDR3 protein has one entry. The sample includes 150,000 to 200,000 distinct CDR3 sequences, roughly 48% of them seen just once. Sequencing was carried out using sorted CD4+, CD8+, or CD8+CD57+ T cells (not recorded which) from PBMCs. Source of these receptors: a human donor with aplastic anemia.

The chain employs TRBV12-3 or TRBV12-4 and TRBJ1-1, with D uncertain. This CDR3 is built from 12 residues. V lost 6 bases and J lost 7, with 12 bases in between. The CDR3 protein is CASSSKQFEAFF. Here the CDR3 DNA reads TGTGCCAGCAGCTCAAAGCAGTTTGAAGCTTTCTTT.

This chain joins TRBV6-2 or TRBV6-3 and TRBJ1-2, with D perhaps matching TRBD1 (5 bases). CDR3 length: 13 amino acids. Looked up from germline, CDR1 is MNHEY and CDR2 is SVGEGT. The ends were cut back, 9 bases at V and 7 bases at J, with 18 bases in the middle. The CDR3 sequence is CASHLGGDRGYTF. CDR3 DNA: TGTGCCAGTCATCTCGGGGGGGATCGTGGCTACACCTTC.

There are many counts of this clonotype. The V gene is TRBV12-5, the J gene TRBJ1-3, with no clear D. From germline, CDR1 is LGHNT and CDR2 FRNRAP. This CDR3 comprises 12 residues. V lost 6 bases and J 4 bases, leaving 7 bases between the germline ends. CDR3 DNA: TGTGCTAGTGGCCTAATGGGAAACACCATATATTTT. It is translated as CASGLMGNTIYF.

This clonotype was observed many times. The J gene is TRBJ1-3, the V gene TRBV20-1, with TRBD1 matching 7 bases. J was trimmed by 4 bases and V by 2 bases; bases with no gene match: 5. Germline-derived CDR1 and CDR2 are DFQATT and SNEGSKA (reference sequence). The CDR3 has 14 residues. As DNA, the CDR3 is TGCAGTGCTAGACAGGGGGGTGGCGGAAACACCATATATTTT. Protein sequence: CSARQGGGGNTIYF.

This clonotype was detected ten times or more. V usage is TRBV5-1 and J usage is TRBJ1-4, with 7 bases aligning to TRBD1. Trimming took 4 bases from V and 0 from J; bases not matched to a gene: 3. CDR1 is SGHRS, CDR2 YFSETQ, per germline. There are 15 residues in the CDR3. The CDR3 protein is CASSMGQSTNEKLFF. CDR3 sequence (DNA): TGCGCCAGCAGCATGGGACAGTCAACTAATGAAAAACTGTTTTTT.

The chain has TRBV24-1 and TRBJ2-1; possibly TRBD2 for D (7 bases). The CDR3 spans 16 residues. Germline-derived CDR1 and CDR2 are KGHDR and SFDVKD. Trimming took 5 bases from V and 4 from J, leaving 17 bases between them. Here the CDR3 reads CATSAGRGAAYNEQFF. The CDR3 DNA sequence: TGTGCCACCAGTGCCGGCCGGGGGGCGGCGTACAATGAGCAGTTCTTC.

This clonotype was counted ten times or more. The CDR3 DNA follows: TGTGCCAGCAGCGTAGAAGGTAGCGGGAGTTGGAATGAGCAGTTCTTC. This codes for CASSVEGSGSWNEQFF. The gene calls are TRBV9 and TRBJ2-1; 9 bases fit TRBD2. Germline CDR1 and CDR2: SGDLS and YYNGEE. After removal of 0 bases from V and 7 bases from J, the junction contained 8 bases not matched to a gene. The CDR3 covers 16 residues.